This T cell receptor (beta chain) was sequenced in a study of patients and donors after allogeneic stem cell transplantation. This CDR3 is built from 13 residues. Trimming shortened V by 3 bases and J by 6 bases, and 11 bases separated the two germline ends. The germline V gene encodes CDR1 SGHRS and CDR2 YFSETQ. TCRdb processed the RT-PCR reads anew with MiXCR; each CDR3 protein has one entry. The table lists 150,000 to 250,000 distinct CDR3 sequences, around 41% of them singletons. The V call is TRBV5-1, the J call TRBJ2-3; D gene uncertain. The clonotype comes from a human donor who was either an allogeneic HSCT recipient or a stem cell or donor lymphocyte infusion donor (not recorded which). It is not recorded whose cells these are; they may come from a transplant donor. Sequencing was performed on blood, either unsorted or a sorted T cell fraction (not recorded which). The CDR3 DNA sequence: TGCGCCAGCAGCTCTTTTTCATCTGATACGCAGTATTTT. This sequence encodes CASSSFSSDTQYF.